Given below is one T cell receptor (beta chain) in context. CDR1 is SQVTM, CDR2 ANQGSEA, per germline. The CDR3 spans 13 residues. Trimming shortened V by 8 bases and J by 1 base, and 14 bases separated the two germline ends. TCRdb redid the calling of the RACE reads with MiXCR, one entry per CDR3 protein. The sample lists around 110,000 distinct CDR3 sequences, 12% occurring once. The time point: patch test 1, 2 weeks after DPC sensitization. Treatment indicated: therapeutic diphenylcyclopropenone sensitization with weekly scalp DPC. This entry belongs to a study of human T cells and chemical hapten exposure.

V usage is TRBV29-1 and J usage is TRBJ1-1; a possible D gene is TRBD1 (5 bases). The sample in question was whole blood, obtained in connection with sensitization to the hapten diphenylcyclopropenone (DPC). The clonotype originates from a woman in her forties or fifties with alopecia areata. Some clones in this sample may be carry-over from other donors' samples. The CDR3 here is CSYGGRRNTEAFF. As DNA, the CDR3 is TGCAGCTACGGGGGACGGAGGAACACTGAAGCTTTCTTT.